These T cell receptor beta chains were read from a single sample in a study of T-cell reconstitution after alpha-beta-depleted transplantation in children. TCRdb re-derived calls from the PCR reads in MiXCR, one entry per CDR3 protein. The sample has approximately 980,000 distinct CDR3 sequences, about 29% seen once; the top ten hold about 28%. Sequencing was performed on PBMCs, mostly from graft donor cells, taken 360 days after TCRalphabeta/CD19-depleted stem cell transplant. These receptors came from a boy less than two years old who had a stem cell transplant for SCID, so the T cells may come from the graft donor. CDR3s include the opening cysteine and the closing phenylalanine or tryptophan. The D gene is left open where the match is weak. Some rows mark clone size as missing; the rest say once, few, many or name a class of expanded clone.

clone_size j_call d_call v_call cdr3_aa cdr3_nt
. TRBJ2-7 TRBD1 TRBV20-1 CSARDRRTGSYEQYF TGCAGTGCTAGAGATCGCAGGACAGGCTCCTACGAGCAGTACTTC
few TRBJ1-5 . TRBV10-3 CAISVGGRLNQPQHF TGTGCCATCAGTGTAGGGGGAAGGCTTAATCAGCCCCAGCATTTT
. TRBJ2-7 . TRBV5-1 CASSGDGGPYEQYF TGCGCCAGCAGTGGGGACGGGGGGCCCTACGAGCAGTACTTC
few TRBJ2-7 . TRBV4-1 CASSQGREDYEQYF TGCGCCAGCAGCCAGGGCCGGGAAGACTACGAGCAGTACTTC
. TRBJ2-5 TRBD1 TRBV13 CASSLERTGETQYF TGTGCCAGCAGCTTAGAACGGACAGGAGAGACCCAGTACTTC
. TRBJ1-3 . TRBV20-1 CSAHRVLGNTIYF TGCAGTGCTCACCGGGTCTTGGGAAACACCATATATTTT
. TRBJ2-5 TRBD2 TRBV27 CASRVSGGENEETQYF TGTGCCAGCAGGGTCTCGGGGGGGGAAAATGAAGAGACCCAGTACTTC
many TRBJ2-3 . TRBV9 CASTPSRVIFTDTQYF TGTGCCAGCACCCCTTCCCGTGTGATCTTCACAGATACGCAGTATTTT
once TRBJ1-4 TRBD1 TRBV6-5 CASSLDRVLEKLFF TGTGCCAGCAGTTTGGACAGGGTCCTTGAAAAACTGTTTTTT
. TRBJ2-7 . TRBV29-1 CSVIQGTEDGYEQYF TGCAGCGTTATTCAGGGGACGGAAGACGGCTACGAGCAGTACTTC
. TRBJ2-5 . TRBV28 CASSSRDGETQYF TGTGCCAGCAGTTCCCGGGACGGAGAGACCCAGTACTTC
few TRBJ2-1 . TRBV6-5 CASSSPASGLTTYNEQFF TGTGCCAGCAGTTCCCCTGCCTCAGGACTAACAACCTACAATGAGCAGTTCTTC
. TRBJ1-4 . TRBV15 CATSRSPVRGGEKLFF TGTGCCACCAGCAGGTCCCCCGTCAGGGGAGGGGAAAAACTGTTTTTT
. TRBJ1-2 . TRBV28 CASSRPTSYGYTF TGTGCCAGCAGCCGCCCGACTAGTTATGGCTACACCTTC
few TRBJ2-3 . TRBV12-3/TRBV12-4 CASSQGLLTDTQYF TGTGCCAGCAGTCAGGGACTCCTCACAGATACGCAGTATTTT
. TRBJ2-2 . TRBV12-3/TRBV12-4 CASSPANEHTGELFF TGTGCCAGCAGTCCTGCGAACGAACACACCGGGGAGCTGTTTTTT
. TRBJ2-2 . TRBV20-1 CSASLAFGTGELFF TGCAGTGCTAGCCTAGCCTTCGGAACCGGGGAGCTGTTTTTT
many TRBJ2-3 TRBD2 TRBV12-3/TRBV12-4 CASSDLAGGPDTQYF TGTGCCAGCAGTGATTTAGCGGGGGGGCCAGATACGCAGTATTTT
. TRBJ2-1 TRBD1 TRBV20-1 CSATGTGSPLNEQFF TGCAGTGCAACCGGGACAGGGTCTCCCCTAAATGAGCAGTTCTTC
few TRBJ2-3 . TRBV2 CASTLFTDTQYF TGTGCCAGCACATTATTCACAGATACGCAGTATTTT
. TRBJ2-3 . TRBV7-2 CASSPGETFRQYF TGTGCCAGCAGCCCAGGCGAGACCTTTAGACAGTATTTT
few TRBJ2-7 . TRBV6-2/TRBV6-3 CASSYSTGNPYEQYF TGTGCCAGCAGTTACTCGACTGGCAACCCCTACGAGCAGTACTTC
. TRBJ1-6 . TRBV2 CASTAGTVLSNSPLHF TGTGCCAGCACCGCCGGGACTGTGTTATCTAATTCACCCCTCCACTTT
few TRBJ2-5 . TRBV7-6 CASSFLEGRDQQETQYF TGTGCCAGCAGCTTTTTAGAGGGAAGGGACCAACAAGAGACCCAGTACTTC
. TRBJ2-1 TRBD2 TRBV5-4 CASDASGSRAYNEQFF TGTGCCAGCGACGCTAGCGGATCCCGGGCCTACAATGAGCAGTTCTTC
. TRBJ1-1 . TRBV29-1 CSVGPGWAFF TGCAGCGTTGGGCCCGGGTGGGCTTTCTTT
. TRBJ2-6 . TRBV19 CASSPRSSGANVLTF TGTGCCAGTAGTCCCCGCTCCTCTGGGGCCAACGTCCTGACTTTC
. TRBJ2-3 . TRBV5-1 CASGRTIPSTDTQYF TGCGCCAGCGGTCGAACCATCCCTAGCACAGATACGCAGTATTTT
. TRBJ2-1 . TRBV12-5 CASGHGTTSTYNEQFF TGTGCTAGTGGTCATGGGACAACCTCTACCTACAATGAGCAGTTCTTC
few TRBJ2-3 . TRBV28 CASSIGADTQYF TGTGCCAGCAGTATCGGAGCAGATACGCAGTATTTT
. TRBJ2-1 . TRBV12-3/TRBV12-4 CASRVVRTGTQFF TGTGCCAGCAGAGTGGTAAGAACAGGGACCCAGTTCTTC
few TRBJ2-1 . TRBV5-5 CASSFPGRVDEQFF TGTGCCAGCAGCTTTCCGGGCAGAGTCGATGAGCAGTTCTTC
once TRBJ2-7 . TRBV6-5 CASSYSLGTGNYEQYF TGTGCCAGCAGTTACTCGCTCGGAACAGGGAACTACGAGCAGTACTTC
few TRBJ2-2 . TRBV29-1 CSVVGLRENTGELFF TGCAGCGTTGTAGGACTTCGTGAGAACACCGGGGAGCTGTTTTTT
few TRBJ1-5 . TRBV7-8 CASSRRRSNQPQHF TGTGCCAGCAGCCGCCGACGGAGCAATCAGCCCCAGCATTTT
few TRBJ2-2 . TRBV20-1 CSAGALPFVELFF TGCAGTGCTGGGGCCCTCCCCTTCGTGGAGCTGTTTTTT
. TRBJ2-1 . TRBV9 CASSPLGPPTYNEQFF TGTGCCAGCAGCCCCCTCGGGCCTCCGACCTACAATGAGCAGTTCTTC
few TRBJ2-1 TRBD2 TRBV20-1 CSAPLLAGLNNEQFF TGCAGTGCACCCCTACTAGCGGGCCTCAACAATGAGCAGTTCTTC
. TRBJ1-2 . TRBV4-2 CASSQGGHPTDPNYGYTF TGTGCCAGCAGCCAAGGGGGACACCCTACAGATCCTAACTATGGCTACACCTTC
few TRBJ2-1 . TRBV12-3/TRBV12-4 CASTSGEDNEQFF TGTGCCAGCACCTCTGGGGAGGACAATGAGCAGTTCTTC
. TRBJ2-7 TRBD2 TRBV11-2 CASSLARRASGVYEQYF TGTGCCAGCAGCTTAGCCAGAAGGGCTAGCGGGGTCTACGAGCAGTACTTC
. TRBJ1-2 . TRBV7-9 CASTRVVSPRPYGYTF TGTGCCAGCACCCGGGTGGTGTCCCCAAGACCCTATGGCTACACCTTC
few TRBJ2-5 . TRBV10-3 CAISESGLAGETQYF TGTGCCATCAGTGAGTCCGGACTCGCGGGGGAGACCCAGTACTTC
. TRBJ2-7 . TRBV27 CASSLLARESGYEQYF TGTGCCAGCAGTTTATTGGCCAGGGAGAGCGGCTACGAGCAGTACTTC
. TRBJ1-5 . TRBV4-3 CASSQDAQGHQPQHF TGCGCCAGCAGCCAAGATGCCCAGGGTCACCAGCCCCAGCATTTT
. TRBJ2-2 . TRBV5-1 CASSDRGLAGELFF TGCGCCAGCAGTGACCGGGGGCTTGCCGGGGAGCTGTTTTTT
. TRBJ2-2 TRBD1 TRBV12-3/TRBV12-4 CASRNPVGTANTGELFF TGTGCCAGCAGAAACCCCGTGGGGACAGCGAACACCGGGGAGCTGTTTTTT
few TRBJ1-3 . TRBV4-1 CASSHGVSHSGNTIYF TGCGCCAGCAGCCATGGGGTTTCCCACTCTGGAAACACCATATATTTT
few TRBJ2-5 . TRBV28 CASMYGGGGTQYF TGTGCCAGCATGTATGGGGGCGGCGGGACCCAGTACTTC
few TRBJ2-3 TRBD2 TRBV12-3/TRBV12-4 CASRSTQGGSTDTQYF TGTGCCAGCAGATCTACCCAGGGAGGGAGCACAGATACGCAGTATTTT
few TRBJ2-1 TRBD2 TRBV5-1 CASSPGRGAGGLGEQFF TGCGCCAGCAGCCCGGGACGGGGAGCGGGGGGCCTCGGTGAGCAGTTCTTC
. TRBJ2-6 . TRBV29-1 CSVRAGANVLTF TGCAGCGTTCGAGCCGGGGCCAACGTCCTGACTTTC
. TRBJ1-1 . TRBV20-1 CSARVFGGTEAFF TGCAGTGCTAGAGTTTTCGGCGGCACTGAAGCTTTCTTT
. TRBJ2-2 . TRBV4-1 CASSQDGQGGTGELFF TGCGCCAGCAGCCAAGACGGGCAGGGTGGCACCGGGGAGCTGTTTTTT
. TRBJ2-3 . TRBV24-1 CATSLGVSGTDTQYF TGTGCCACCAGCCTGGGGGTCTCGGGCACAGATACGCAGTATTTT
. TRBJ2-7 TRBD2 TRBV5-1 CASSLVVAGDYEQYF TGCGCCAGCAGCTTGGTGGTAGCGGGGGACTACGAGCAGTACTTC
. TRBJ2-2 . TRBV5-5 CASSPWGAYTGELFF TGTGCCAGCAGCCCCTGGGGGGCTTACACCGGGGAGCTGTTTTTT
few TRBJ2-1 . TRBV14 CASSQDRIVGEQFF TGTGCCAGCAGCCAAGATAGGATCGTAGGTGAGCAGTTCTTC